This TCR beta chain was retrieved from a study of beta chain features in type 1 diabetes. V was trimmed by 5 bases and J by 2 bases, leaving 5 bases between them. This CDR3 region has 12 residues. The germline CDR1 and CDR2 sequences are SEHNR and FQNEAQ (reference sequence). A word on this clone: Its target is not known. The sample has other DNA sequences that encode this CDR3 too.

Broader study findings: PCR might pick shorter templates more often, in the same way for patients and controls.

Of the isolated RNA, all was reverse transcribed, and so the sequenced material was expressed TCRB transcripts. Sequencing used immunoSEQ multiplex PCR; TCRdb keeps in-frame clones, though not all of them. The data hold about 900,000 clones, with around a sixth observed a single time. This TCR was recovered from a woman aged 18-30 years in good health. Material: naive CD4+ T cells from blood. J is TRBJ2-3 and V is TRBV7-9; no clear D. The CDR3 DNA is TGTGCCAGCAGCCCAGACACAGATACGCAGTATTTT. Translating gives CASSPDTDTQYF.